The 18 T cell receptor beta chains in this list originate from one sample, sequenced in a study of T cell responses to AZD1222 COVID-19 vaccine. Libraries were prepared by immunoSEQ multiplex PCR; TCRdb keeps only in-frame clonotypes and omits some of them. The top ten clones hold 0.75% to 0.95% of a sample with fewer than 150,000 clones, roughly 93% of them seen once. The sequences come from peripheral blood, collected on day 0 of AZD1222 vaccination. These receptors came from an adult in good health.

The chain couples TRBV5-1 to TRBJ2-5, with D perhaps TRBD1 or TRBD2 (5 bases each). The CDR3 sequence is 15 residues long. Per the germline V gene, CDR1 is SGHRS and CDR2 is YFSETQ. V shed 3 bases and J shed 1 base, with 13 bases lying between them. CDR3 residues: CASSSLPGAQETQYF. The CDR3 DNA is TGCGCCAGCAGCTCCCTCCCCGGGGCCCAAGAGACCCAGTACTTC.

The CDR3 DNA is TGTGCCAGCAAGACCTACCCTCAGGGGAGCTATGGCTACACCTTC. As protein: CASKTYPQGSYGYTF. The chain has TRBV6-5 and TRBJ1-2, with D maybe TRBD1 (6 bases). This CDR3 contains 15 residues. Trimming stripped 7 bases from V and 4 bases from J, with 19 bases between. The germline gives CDR1 MNHEY, CDR2 SVGAGI.

The chain links TRBV12-3 or TRBV12-4 to TRBJ1-2; 8 positions match TRBD1. This CDR3 comprises 13 residues. The ends lost 6 bases at V and 8 bases at J; junction bases unmatched: 8. CDR3: CASSLRQGNGYTF. CDR3 DNA sequence: TGTGCCAGCAGCCTCAGACAGGGGAACGGCTACACCTTC.

V and J are TRBV20-1 and TRBJ1-1; D is undetermined. Looked up from germline, CDR1 is DFQATT and CDR2 is SNEGSKA (reference sequence). Trimming removed 5 bases from V and 6 bases from J, with 10 bases in between. The CDR3 runs 11 residues. In nucleotides, the CDR3 is TGCAGTGCTGGCCCTTATCCTGAAGCTTTCTTT. It specifies CSAGPYPEAFF.

The rearrangement links TRBV5-1 to TRBJ2-1; the D call may be TRBD1 or TRBD2 (5 bases each). This CDR3 contains 14 residues. Germline assignment: CDR1 SGHRS and CDR2 YFSETQ. V dropped 0 bases and J dropped 6 bases, with 10 bases sitting between them. This chain's CDR3 is CASSLGGTVNEQFF. In DNA, the CDR3 is TGCGCCAGCAGCTTGGGGGGGACGGTCAATGAGCAGTTCTTC.

V usage is TRBV6-5 and J usage is TRBJ1-2; weak D call: TRBD1 (6 bases). Germline assignment: CDR1 MNHEY and CDR2 SVGAGI. CDR3 length: 15 amino acids. V gave up 2 bases and J gave up 4 bases, with 14 bases separating them. The CDR3: CASSYDRTLGYGYTF. The DNA for the CDR3 is TGTGCCAGCAGTTACGACAGGACCTTAGGCTATGGCTACACCTTC.

This sequence joins TRBV12-3 or TRBV12-4 and TRBJ1-4, with D uncertain. The CDR3 consists of 12 residues. V was cut by 5 bases and J by 8 bases, with 9 bases left in between. The CDR3 DNA follows: TGTGCCAGCAGTCCGTCAGGAGAAAAACTGTTTTTT. It codes for CASSPSGEKLFF.

V gene TRBV7-3 combines with J gene TRBJ2-2, with D possibly being TRBD1 (6 bases). V lost 5 bases, J lost 5 bases, and 15 bases lay in between. Germline lookup yields CDR1 SGHTA and CDR2 FQGTGA. The CDR3 is made up of 15 amino acids. The CDR3 protein is CASSPHGQLTGELFF. The CDR3, as DNA: TGTGCCAGCAGCCCCCATGGACAGTTAACCGGGGAGCTGTTTTTT.

Only one count was recorded for this clone. The chain combines TRBV18 with TRBJ1-1, with D tentatively TRBD1 (6 bases). Trimming cost V 3 bases and J 1 base, with 15 bases left between them. Germline V gives CDR1 KGHSH, CDR2 LQKENI. The CDR3 is 16 amino acids. The CDR3 DNA follows: TGTGCCAGCTCACCTCGCTACAGGGAAGAGAACACTGAAGCTTTCTTT. Protein sequence: CASSPRYREENTEAFF.

The V gene is TRBV3-1 (or the pseudogene TRBV3-2), the J gene TRBJ2-1; D might be TRBD2 (5 bases). Germline lookup yields CDR1 LGHDT and CDR2 YNNKEL (reference sequence). Trimming left V 0 bases short and J 4 bases short, with 16 bases between. This CDR3 region has 17 residues. In DNA, the CDR3 is TGTGCCAGCAGCCAAGAGAAGCGGACGGACCAGTACAATGAGCAGTTCTTC. Protein sequence: CASSQEKRTDQYNEQFF.

V usage is TRBV4-1 and J usage is TRBJ1-5, with 8 bases aligning to TRBD1. Germline CDR1 is MGHRA and CDR2 is YSYEKL. Germline trimming cut 3 bases from V and 2 bases from J; bases unmatched to any gene: 3. This CDR3 has 15 amino acids. In nucleotides, the CDR3 is TGCGCCAGCAGCCATGGACAGGGTGGCAATCAGCCCCAGCATTTT. Encoded protein: CASSHGQGGNQPQHF.

CDR3 nucleotide sequence: TGTGCCAGCAGCGTAGCCGGCGGCGGGTCCTATAATTCACCCCTCCACTTT. Amino acids: CASSVAGGGSYNSPLHF. The V and J genes are TRBV9 and TRBJ1-6; D is ambiguous. V lost 0 bases and J lost 1, with 11 bases in between. Per the germline V gene, CDR1 is SGDLS and CDR2 is YYNGEE. This CDR3 spans 17 amino acids.

V usage is TRBV9 and J usage is TRBJ2-1; D may be TRBD2 (6 bases). Trimming shortened V by 0 bases and J by 7 bases, and 17 bases separated the two germline ends. This CDR3 spans 16 amino acids. CDR1 is SGDLS, CDR2 YYNGEE, per germline. The CDR3 sequence is CASSVEGGNRENEQFF. Here the CDR3 DNA reads TGTGCCAGCAGCGTAGAGGGTGGGAATCGGGAGAATGAGCAGTTCTTC.

The chain uses TRBV15 and TRBJ1-1, with TRBD1 matching 10 bases. Per germline, CDR1 LNHNV and CDR2 YYDKDF (reference sequence). CDR3 size: 16 residues. J was trimmed by 5 bases and V by 2 bases; bases with no gene match: 8. The CDR3 coding sequence is TGTGCCACCAGCAGATCACTGACAGGGGGCGGAACTGAAGCTTTCTTT. This sequence encodes CATSRSLTGGGTEAFF.

The chain couples TRBV6-5 to TRBJ2-7; D ambiguous. The CDR3 spans 12 residues. CDR1 is MNHEY, CDR2 SVGAGI, per germline. Trimming pared 8 bases from V and 0 bases from J, leaving 8 bases between. The CDR3 coding sequence is TGTGCCAGCTGGCGCCGCTCCTACGAGCAGTACTTC. Translating gives CASWRRSYEQYF.

The CDR3 DNA reads as TGCGCCAGCAGTGATCAAGGAGACCAAGAGACCCAGTACTTC. Amino acid sequence: CASSDQGDQETQYF. The chain links TRBV5-1 to TRBJ2-5; D is undetermined. V was trimmed by 5 bases and J by 0 bases, leaving 11 bases between them. The CDR3 has 14 amino acids. Germline V gene sequence: CDR1 SGHRS, CDR2 YFSETQ. The whole variable domain, remainder taken from reference TRBV5-1 and TRBJ2-5, is KAGVTQTPRYLIKTRGQQVTLSCSPISGHRSVSWYQQTPGQGLQFLFEYFSETQRNKGNFPGRFSGRQFSNSRSEMNVSTLELGDSALYLCASSDQGDQETQYFGPGTRLLVL.

V and J are TRBV15 and TRBJ1-1; TRBD1 might be the D (5 bases). CDR3 size: 15 residues. V lost 1 base and J lost 3, with 12 bases in between. CDR1 is LNHNV, CDR2 YYDKDF, per germline (reference sequence). The CDR3 region is CATSRARGQYTEAFF. CDR3 nucleotide sequence: TGTGCCACCAGCAGAGCCCGGGGCCAGTACACTGAAGCTTTCTTT.

The chain carries TRBV28 and TRBJ2-1; weak D call: TRBD2 (6 bases). The germline V gene has CDR1 MDHEN and CDR2 SYDVKM. This CDR3 contains 18 residues. Between the trimmed V and J ends, which lost 3 bases and 8 bases, there was a span of 26 bases. The CDR3: CASSLGGLDGFLGDEQFF. The CDR3 nucleotides read TGTGCCAGCAGTTTGGGGGGATTAGACGGGTTTTTGGGCGATGAGCAGTTCTTC.